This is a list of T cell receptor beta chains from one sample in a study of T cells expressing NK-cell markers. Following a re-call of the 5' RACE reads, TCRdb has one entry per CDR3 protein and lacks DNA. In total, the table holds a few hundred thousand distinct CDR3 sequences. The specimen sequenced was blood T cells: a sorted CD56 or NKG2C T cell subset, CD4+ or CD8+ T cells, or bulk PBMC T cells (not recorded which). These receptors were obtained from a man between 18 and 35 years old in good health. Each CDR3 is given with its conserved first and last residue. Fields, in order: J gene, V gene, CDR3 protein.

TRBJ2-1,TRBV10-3,CATPARQGYNEQFF
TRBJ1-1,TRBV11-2,CASSLRRDRITEAFF
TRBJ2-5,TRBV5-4,CASSPGTSGSHQETQYF
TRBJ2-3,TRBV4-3,CASSQEASGRVTQYF
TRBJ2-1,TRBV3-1,CASSQFEPNEQFF
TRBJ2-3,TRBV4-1,CASSQGPGLAKYF
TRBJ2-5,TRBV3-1,CASSYDRVQETQYF
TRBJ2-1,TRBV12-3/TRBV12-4,CASSFPSRVYNEQFF
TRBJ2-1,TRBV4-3,CASSQDIHSDEQFF
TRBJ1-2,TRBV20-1,CSARGALWDRDGYTF
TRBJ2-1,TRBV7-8,CASSLVETSGTGEQFF
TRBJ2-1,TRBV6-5,CASSYSREGRNEQFF
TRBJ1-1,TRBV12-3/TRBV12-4,CASSPIGGTEAFF
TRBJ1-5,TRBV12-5,CASGLEGNQPQHF
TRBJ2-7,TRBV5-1,CASSLSGRASYEQYF
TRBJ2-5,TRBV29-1,CSELRGTGKRETQYF
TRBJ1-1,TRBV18,CASSPSITNTEAFF
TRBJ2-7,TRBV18,CASSPPSDEQYF
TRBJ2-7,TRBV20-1,CSARGGRDEQYF
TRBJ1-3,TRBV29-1,CSVLVIPLSGNTIYF
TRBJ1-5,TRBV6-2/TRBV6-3,CASSHDGINQPQHF
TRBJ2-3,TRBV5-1,CASSLGLLSTDTQYF
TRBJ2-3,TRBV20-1,CSARGKNPSTDTQYF
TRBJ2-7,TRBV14,CASSQGLAGPGVSYEQYF
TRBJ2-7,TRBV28,CASTQVPGQGYEQYF
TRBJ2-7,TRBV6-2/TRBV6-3,CASTGGSYEQYF
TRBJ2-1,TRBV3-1,CASTLAGGRQFF
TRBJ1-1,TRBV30,CAWSPDRGFLTEAFF
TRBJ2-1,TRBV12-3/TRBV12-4,CASSSARELGNEQFF
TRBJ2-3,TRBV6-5,CASGLTSGRSDTQYF
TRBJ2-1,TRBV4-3,CASSQAGGRPGNEQFF
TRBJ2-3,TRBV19,CASSDPGQGAVDTQYF
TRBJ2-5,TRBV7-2,CASSSAGLSRETQYF
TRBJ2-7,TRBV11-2,CASSPMLKTGPYEQYF
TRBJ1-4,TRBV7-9,CASSADRVANEKLFF
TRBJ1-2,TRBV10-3,CAIRIGTRPHYGYTF
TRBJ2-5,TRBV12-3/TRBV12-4,CASSLGVAGALETQYF
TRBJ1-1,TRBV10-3,CAIIATTGPAEAFF
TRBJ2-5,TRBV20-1,CSARAGSGTYHQETQYF
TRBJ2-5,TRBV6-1,CASSPFFPPETQYF